Here is one T cell receptor (beta chain) with its context. As yet, its antigen is unknown. This record belongs to a study of T cell repertoires in cytomegalovirus infection. About the research overall: Indicated by public TCR beta signatures were CMV infection and matching HLA type. Study outcomes and limitations: HLA-C-restricted, CMV-specific TCR beta clonotypes were dominant ex vivo.

TCRdb reprocessed the reads via MiXCR and lists one record per CDR3 protein. The table includes approximately 910,000 distinct CDR3 sequences, approximately 31% detected once. V shed 6 bases and J shed 0 bases, with 16 bases lying between them. Germline assignment: CDR1 LGHNA and CDR2 YSLEER. CDR3 length: 16 residues. The sample in question was cultured CD8+ T cells from PBMCs, obtained from culture after CMV antigen stimulation. The receptor was isolated from a human donor in good health (CMV status not recorded). Some clones in this sample may be carry-over from other donors' samples. The rearrangement uses TRBV4-3 and TRBJ2-3; D gene uncertain. CDR3: CASSPSGFQSTDTQYF. CDR3 in DNA: TGCGCCAGCAGTCCGTCTGGTTTCCAAAGCACAGATACGCAGTATTTT.